These T cell receptor beta chains were read from a single sample in a study of CD8+CD57+ T cells in acquired aplastic anemia. Each CDR3 protein gets one entry after TCRdb re-called the reads with MiXCR. The repertoire includes 300,000 or so distinct CDR3 sequences, around three fifths of them detected once, and around 1.3% sits in the top ten. Sequenced material: sorted CD4+, CD8+, or CD8+CD57+ T cells (not recorded which) from PBMCs. All receptors derive from a human donor with aplastic anemia. CDR3s include the opening cysteine and the closing phenylalanine or tryptophan. Each record gives: V gene, clone size, D gene, J gene, CDR3 protein, CDR3 DNA. The D gene is left open where the match is weak. The size field is filled for only some rows; it gives once, few, many or a size class.

>TRBV29-1|few|TRBD1|TRBJ1-4
CSVGTANNEKLFF
TGCAGCGTAGGGACAGCCAATAATGAAAAACTGTTTTTT
>TRBV15|.|.|TRBJ1-1
CATSSSQLELQTDTEAFF
TGTGCCACCAGCAGCTCGCAATTGGAATTACAAACGGACACTGAAGCTTTCTTT
>TRBV7-3|few|.|TRBJ2-2
CASSLSVNTGELFF
TGTGCCAGCAGCTTAAGTGTAAACACCGGGGAGCTGTTTTTT
>TRBV19|.|.|TRBJ1-2
CASSRTAANYGYTF
TGTGCCAGTAGCCGGACAGCAGCTAACTATGGCTACACCTTC
>TRBV2|many|.|TRBJ2-5
CASSEADIADLTKETQYF
TGTGCCAGCAGTGAAGCGGATATAGCGGACCTAACGAAGGAGACCCAGTACTTC
>TRBV2|.|.|TRBJ1-2
CASSETQRGDGYTF
TGTGCCAGCAGTGAAACGCAAAGGGGAGATGGCTACACCTTC
>TRBV7-3|.|.|TRBJ1-1
CASSLLGVRTEAFF
TGTGCCAGCAGCCTCCTTGGGGTCAGAACAGAAGCTTTCTTT
>TRBV27|.|.|TRBJ2-6
CASSEGSGANVLTF
TGTGCCAGCAGTGAGGGGTCTGGGGCCAACGTCCTGACTTTC
>TRBV2|.|.|TRBJ2-7
CASTPSTASGEQYF
TGTGCCAGCACTCCCTCCACTGCGTCAGGGGAGCAGTACTTC
>TRBV5-1|.|TRBD1|TRBJ2-5
CASSLGQGDQETQYF
TGCGCCAGCAGCTTGGGACAGGGGGATCAAGAGACCCAGTACTTC
>TRBV19|.|.|TRBJ2-6
CASTTGHLSGANVLTF
TGTGCCAGTACCACTGGGCACCTCTCTGGGGCCAACGTCCTGACTTTC
>TRBV29-1|.|.|TRBJ2-3
CSALLAPDTQYF
TGCAGTGCCCTCCTAGCGCCAGATACGCAGTATTTT
>TRBV3-1|.|TRBD1|TRBJ2-1
CASSQDLLRQGKGKEQFF
TGTGCCAGCAGCCAAGATCTGTTAAGACAGGGGAAGGGTAAAGAGCAGTTCTTC
>TRBV2|.|.|TRBJ1-2
CASSDLQGGGYTF
TGTGCCAGCAGTGATTTACAGGGTGGGGGCTACACCTTC